This TCR beta chain was sequenced during a study of T cells expressing NK-cell markers. Germline V CDR1 and CDR2: SGHKS, YYEKEE (reference sequence). The CDR3 length is 16 residues. 5'RACE template switching with UMIs generated TCR beta cDNA. TCRdb reprocessed the 5' RACE reads and keeps a single row for each CDR3 protein, giving no DNA. The data include about 460,000 distinct CDR3 sequences; the top ten clones carry roughly 1.4%. Input material: blood T cells: a sorted CD56 or NKG2C T cell subset, CD4+ or CD8+ T cells, or bulk PBMC T cells (not recorded which). V usage is TRBV5-5 and J usage is TRBJ1-1; TCRdb's assignment of TRBD1 cannot be checked, as there is no DNA. This receptor was taken from a woman aged 45-65 years in good health. The CDR3: CASSYDRGSLNTEAFF.